A single T cell receptor (beta chain) is shown here with its context. Its target is unknown. With a much larger clone just one base away, this may be a read error. The sample is drawn from a study of regulatory T cells in long-lasting Graves disease. Germline V CDR1 and CDR2: MNHEY, SVGEGT. The CDR3 contains 13 residues. The authors built TCR beta libraries using iRepertoire HTBI primers and Arm-PCR of CDR3 regions. TCRdb re-analysed the multiplex PCR reads in MiXCR, keeping a single row per CDR3 protein. The sample holds 350,000 to 500,000 distinct CDR3 sequences, roughly a fifth seen once. Noted time point: persistent/refractory GD, antithyroid drugs over 5 years with positive TRAb. PBMC-extracted RNA yielded the TCR library. Doctors identified Graves' disease using the American Thyroid Association guidelines. Study-level results: Persistent cases of Graves' showed reduced TCR diversity relative to newly diagnosed patients. It was possible that the small sample size reduced accuracy.

The chain carries TRBV6-2 or TRBV6-3 and TRBJ1-2; tentatively, D is TRBD1 (5 bases). Sequenced material: peripheral blood mononuclear cells (PBMCs), taken when the disease was refractory, from a patient treated with antithyroid drugs. The origin of this receptor is a female donor with Graves disease. The DNA of the CDR3 is TGTGCCAGCACCGCGACAGATAACTTTGGCTACACCTTC. Encoded protein: CASTATDNFGYTF.